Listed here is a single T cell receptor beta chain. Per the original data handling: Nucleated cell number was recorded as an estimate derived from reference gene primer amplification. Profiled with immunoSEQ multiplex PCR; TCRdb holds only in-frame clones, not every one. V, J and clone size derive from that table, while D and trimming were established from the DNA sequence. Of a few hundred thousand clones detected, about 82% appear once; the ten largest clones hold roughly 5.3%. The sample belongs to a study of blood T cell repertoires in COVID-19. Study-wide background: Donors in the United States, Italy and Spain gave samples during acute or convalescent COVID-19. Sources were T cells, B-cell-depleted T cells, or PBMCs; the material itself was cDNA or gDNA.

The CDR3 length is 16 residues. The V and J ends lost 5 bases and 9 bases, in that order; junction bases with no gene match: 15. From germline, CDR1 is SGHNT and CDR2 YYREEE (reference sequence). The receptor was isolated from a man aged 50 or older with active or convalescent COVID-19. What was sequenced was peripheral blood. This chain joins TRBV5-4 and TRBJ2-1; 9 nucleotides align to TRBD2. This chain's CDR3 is CASSSGASGKVGEQFF. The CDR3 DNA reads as TGTGCCAGCAGTTCCGGGGCTAGCGGGAAAGTGGGTGAGCAGTTCTTC.